This T cell receptor beta chain was observed in a study of blood T cell repertoires in COVID-19. Overall study context: Samples representing acute and convalescent COVID-19 were sourced from the United States, Italy and Spain.

The CDR3 runs to 16 residues. CDR1 GTSNPN and CDR2 SVGIG come from the germline V gene (reference sequence). The ends lost 5 bases at V and 6 bases at J; junction bases unmatched: 12. Repertoires were generated with immunoSEQ multiplex PCR, while TCRdb's copy carries only in-frame clones and drops some. This table has approximately 300,000 clones, over 85% appearing once. This clonotype was sampled from a woman aged 30 to 39 with COVID-19, enrolled during active disease. The gene calls are TRBV30 and TRBJ2-1; 11 nucleotides match TRBD2. The material sequenced was peripheral blood. CDR3 coding DNA: TGTGCCTGGGCCCGGGGGCTAGCGGGGGGACCCAATGAGCAGTTCTTC. Translated: CAWARGLAGGPNEQFF.